The source of this TCR beta chain is a study of technical replicates of blood from several donors. Libraries were prepared by immunoSEQ multiplex PCR; TCRdb keeps only in-frame clonotypes and omits some of them. This sample has 79,000 or so clones, with 85% to 95% found just once. Germline V gives CDR1 SGHVS, CDR2 FQNEAQ. This CDR3 is built from 15 residues. V was pared by 5 bases and J by 3 bases, with 5 bases of the junction left unmatched. The receptor was isolated from a human donor in good health. Material for sequencing was T cells isolated from PBMCs. This chain joins TRBV7-8 and TRBJ2-2, with TRBD2 identical over 8 bases. For the CDR3, the DNA is TGTGCCAGCAGCCTAACACTAGCGGACACCGGGGAGCTGTTTTTT. This sequence encodes CASSLTLADTGELFF.